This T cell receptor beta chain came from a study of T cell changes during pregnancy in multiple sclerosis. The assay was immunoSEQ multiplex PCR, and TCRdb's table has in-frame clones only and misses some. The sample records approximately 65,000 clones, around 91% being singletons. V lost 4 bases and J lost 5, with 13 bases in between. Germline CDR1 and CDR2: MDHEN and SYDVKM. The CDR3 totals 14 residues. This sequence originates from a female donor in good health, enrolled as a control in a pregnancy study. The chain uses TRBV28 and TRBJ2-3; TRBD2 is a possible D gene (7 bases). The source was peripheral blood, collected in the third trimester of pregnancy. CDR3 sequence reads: CASSSGGAKDTQYF. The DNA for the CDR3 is TGTGCCAGCAGTTCTGGGGGGGCCAAAGATACGCAGTATTTT.